This T cell receptor (beta chain) originates from a study of neurological immune-mediated disorders. Background on the study: About 90% of the roughly 34 multiple sclerosis patients had relapsing-remitting disease; 3 had secondary progressive. Study findings and constraints: The repertoires of 18 of 34 multiple sclerosis patients were placed by phylogenetic grouping in a single related-CDR3 cluster, which may be a signature. Multiple sclerosis, the disease with the least TCR clonal expansion, fell below healthy controls, whereas HTLV-1-associated myelopathy showed the most.

cDNA synthesis was performed by 5'RACE with 10-nucleotide random UMIs. MiXCR, run by TCRdb on the 5' RACE reads, gives a single entry per CDR3 protein. The profile covers about 58,000 distinct CDR3 sequences, with 2% to 2.5% appearing a single time and around 3% taken by the ten largest. Many counts were recorded for this clonotype. The antigen remains unidentified. Germline V lookup: CDR1 MNHEY, CDR2 SVGAGI. V lost 6 bases and J 8 bases, leaving 13 bases between the germline ends. The length of the CDR3 is 12 residues. The chain is built from TRBV6-5 and TRBJ1-2; D remains ambiguous. The receptor comes from a man between 45 and 60 years old with multiple sclerosis. Input material: PBMCs. The CDR3 DNA reads TGTGCCAGCAGATCCCGCAAAGACGGCTACACCTTC. This encodes CASRSRKDGYTF.